Following are 12 T cell receptor beta chains from one sample sequenced in a study of technical replicates of blood from a handful of donors. Sequencing used immunoSEQ multiplex PCR; TCRdb keeps in-frame clones, though not all of them. This table has under 70,000 clones, approximately 90% appearing once. Sequencing input: T cells isolated from PBMCs. The receptors come from a human donor in good health.

The CDR3: CASSLERRQETQYF. The CDR3, as DNA: TGTGCCAGCAGCTTAGAGCGCCGCCAAGAGACCCAGTACTTC. The chain combines TRBV7-2 with TRBJ2-5; D is unresolved. The germline gives CDR1 SGHTA, CDR2 FQGNSA. V lost 1 base, J lost 1 base, and 7 bases lay in between. CDR3 length: 14 residues. The whole variable domain, filled in from reference TRBV7-2 and TRBJ2-5, reads GAGVSQSPSNKVTEKGKDVELRCDPISGHTALYWYRQSLGQGLEFLIYFQGNSAPDKSGLPSDRFSAERTGGSVSTLTIQRTQQEDSAVYLCASSLERRQETQYFGPGTRLLVL.

The chain uses TRBV7-8 and TRBJ2-2, with 7 bases identical to TRBD1. J gave up 5 bases and V 0 bases, and 3 bases lay outside the gene matches. Germline V CDR1 and CDR2: SGHVS, FQNEAQ. The CDR3 has 15 residues. In nucleotides, the CDR3 is TGTGCCAGCAGCTTAGCAACAGGGGCAACCGGGGAGCTGTTTTTT. Translating gives CASSLATGATGELFF.

This sequence joins TRBV4-2 and TRBJ2-3; maybe TRBD2 (6 bases). The germline V and J ends were trimmed by 4 bases and 7 bases, with 18 bases remaining between them. The germline CDR1 and CDR2 sequences are LGHNA and YNFKEQ. This CDR3 has 15 residues. The CDR3 DNA is TGTGCCAGCAGCCCGAGGACTACCTCACTAAATACGCAGTATTTT. As protein: CASSPRTTSLNTQYF.

The gene calls are TRBV27 and TRBJ1-2, with D tentatively TRBD1 (5 bases). The CDR3 length is 13 residues. Germline-derived CDR1 and CDR2 are MNHEY and SMNVEV (reference sequence). The V end was cut by 5 bases, the J end by 6 bases, with 13 bases between. CDR3 DNA: TGTGCCAGCAGTCTGGGGGGTGGGAATGGCTACACCTTC. It translates to CASSLGGGNGYTF.

J is TRBJ2-1 and V is TRBV15; 9 bases line up with TRBD1. This CDR3 has 16 residues. Germline values: CDR1 LNHNV, CDR2 YYDKDF (reference sequence). V shed 1 base, J shed 2 bases, and the junction held 3 bases outside the gene matches. CDR3 region: CATSRAGQGPYNEQFF. CDR3 bases: TGTGCCACCAGCAGAGCGGGACAGGGACCCTACAATGAGCAGTTCTTC.

The rearrangement links TRBV27 to TRBJ2-1, with TRBD2 matching over 11 bases. The junction had 11 bases not matched to a gene; V was cut back by 5 bases and J by 8 bases. The CDR3 extends over 16 amino acids. Germline V gene data show CDR1 as MNHEY and CDR2 as SMNVEV (reference sequence). The CDR3 region has the DNA TGTGCCAGCAGTCCCTTAGCGGGAGGGCCTAGGGATGAGCAGTTCTTC. Amino acids: CASSPLAGGPRDEQFF.

The chain recombines TRBV30 with TRBJ2-7, with D uncertain. Germline V gives CDR1 GTSNPN, CDR2 SVGIG (reference sequence). The length of the CDR3 is 11 residues. V dropped 3 bases and J dropped 7 bases, with 10 bases sitting between them. CDR3 sequence reads: CAWRRSLEQYF. CDR3 DNA sequence: TGTGCCTGGAGGAGATCCCTGGAGCAGTACTTC.

The gene calls are TRBV28 and TRBJ1-5; possibly TRBD1 for D (6 bases). This CDR3 has 14 amino acids. V gave up 5 bases and J gave up 7 bases, with 15 bases separating them. Germline assignment: CDR1 MDHEN and CDR2 SYDVKM. CDR3 nucleotide sequence: TGTGCCAGCAGTGCACAGGGTTCGGGACAGCCCCAGCATTTT. This codes for CASSAQGSGQPQHF.

This chain links TRBV19 with TRBJ2-1; weak D call: TRBD2 (5 bases). V lost 3 bases and J lost 2, with 8 bases in between. The CDR3 is made up of 14 amino acids. Germline V lookup: CDR1 LNHDA, CDR2 SQIVND (reference sequence). The CDR3 nucleotides are TGTGCCAGTAGTATCCCCGGGACCTACAATGAGCAGTTCTTC. Translation: CASSIPGTYNEQFF.

For the CDR3, the DNA is TGTGCCAGCAGTTACCTAGCGGGCCAGCCCTACGAGCAGTACTTC. Translation gives CASSYLAGQPYEQYF. V gene TRBV27 combines with J gene TRBJ2-7; 8 bases line up with TRBD2. The V segment lost 4 bases and the J segment 2 bases; nucleotides outside the gene matches: 7. The CDR3 covers 15 residues. CDR1 and CDR2 from the germline V gene are MNHEY and SMNVEV (reference sequence).

V usage is TRBV6-1 and J usage is TRBJ2-1; 8 bases fit TRBD1. Germline-derived CDR1 and CDR2 are MNHNS and SASEGT. This CDR3 spans 13 amino acids. The trim removed 8 bases at V and 4 bases at J, leaving 4 bases unmatched. The CDR3 DNA sequence: TGTGCCAGCGGCGGACAGGGTTACAATGAGCAGTTCTTC. Translation: CASGGQGYNEQFF.

The V and J genes are TRBV4-1 and TRBJ2-1; a possible D gene is TRBD2 (6 bases). This CDR3 comprises 16 residues. Germline V gene lookup returns CDR1 MGHRA and CDR2 YSYEKL. The V end was cut by 3 bases, the J end by 9 bases, with 21 bases between. The CDR3: CASSQGLRDLTLEQFF. DNA for the CDR3: TGCGCCAGCAGCCAGGGACTCCGGGACCTCACGCTTGAGCAGTTCTTC.